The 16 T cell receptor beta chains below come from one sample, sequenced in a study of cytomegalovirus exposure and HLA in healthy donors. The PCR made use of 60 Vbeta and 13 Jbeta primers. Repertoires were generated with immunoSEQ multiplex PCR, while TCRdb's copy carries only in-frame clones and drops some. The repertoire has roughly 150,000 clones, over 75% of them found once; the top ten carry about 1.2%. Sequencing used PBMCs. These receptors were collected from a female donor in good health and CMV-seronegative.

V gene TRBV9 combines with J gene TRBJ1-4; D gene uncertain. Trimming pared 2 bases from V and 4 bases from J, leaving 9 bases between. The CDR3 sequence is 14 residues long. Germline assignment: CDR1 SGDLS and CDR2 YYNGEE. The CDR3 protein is CASSVTPNNEKLFF. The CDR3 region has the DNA TGTGCCAGCAGCGTGACACCAAATAATGAAAAACTGTTTTTT.

The CDR3 coding sequence is TGTGCCAGCAGTTACTTCACAGGGGGCGACCAGCCCCAGCATTTT. This encodes CASSYFTGGDQPQHF. V gene TRBV28 combines with J gene TRBJ1-5; 9 positions match TRBD1. The CDR3 has 15 amino acids. V trimming: 4 bases; J trimming: 7 bases; junction bases outside the gene matches: 8. The germline V gene encodes CDR1 MDHEN and CDR2 SYDVKM.

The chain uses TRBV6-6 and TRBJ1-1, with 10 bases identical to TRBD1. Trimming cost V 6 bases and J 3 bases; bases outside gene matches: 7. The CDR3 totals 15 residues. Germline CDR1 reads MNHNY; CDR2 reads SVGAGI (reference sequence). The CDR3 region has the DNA TGTGCCAGCAGGAGACAGGGGGCTTTGTACACTGAAGCTTTCTTT. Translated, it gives CASRRQGALYTEAFF.

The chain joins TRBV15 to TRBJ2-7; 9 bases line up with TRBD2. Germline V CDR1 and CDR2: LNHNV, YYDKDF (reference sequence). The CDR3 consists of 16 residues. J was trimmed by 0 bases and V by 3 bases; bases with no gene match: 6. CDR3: CATSSVSGRSSYEQYF. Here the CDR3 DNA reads TGTGCCACCAGCAGTGTTAGCGGGAGAAGCTCCTACGAGCAGTACTTC.

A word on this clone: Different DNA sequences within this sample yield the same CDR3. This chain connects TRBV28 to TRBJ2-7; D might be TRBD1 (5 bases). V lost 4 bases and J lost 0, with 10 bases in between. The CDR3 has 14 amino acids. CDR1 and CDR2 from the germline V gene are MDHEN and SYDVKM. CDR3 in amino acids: CASSSKGLSYEQYF. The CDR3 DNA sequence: TGTGCCAGCAGTTCTAAGGGGCTCTCCTACGAGCAGTACTTC.

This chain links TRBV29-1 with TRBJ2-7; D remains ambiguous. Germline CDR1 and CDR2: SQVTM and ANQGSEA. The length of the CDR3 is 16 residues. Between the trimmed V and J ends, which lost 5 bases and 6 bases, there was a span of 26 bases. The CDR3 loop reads CSVNFLLELGTGEQYF. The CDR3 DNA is TGCAGCGTTAACTTCCTCCTCGAGCTGGGTACGGGCGAGCAGTACTTC.

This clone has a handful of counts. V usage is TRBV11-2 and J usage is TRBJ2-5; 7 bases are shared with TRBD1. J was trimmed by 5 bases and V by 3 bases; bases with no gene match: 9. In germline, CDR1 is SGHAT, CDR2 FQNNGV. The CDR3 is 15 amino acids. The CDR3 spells CASSLGDSHRETQYF. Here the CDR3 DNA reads TGTGCCAGCAGCTTGGGGGACAGTCATAGGGAGACCCAGTACTTC.

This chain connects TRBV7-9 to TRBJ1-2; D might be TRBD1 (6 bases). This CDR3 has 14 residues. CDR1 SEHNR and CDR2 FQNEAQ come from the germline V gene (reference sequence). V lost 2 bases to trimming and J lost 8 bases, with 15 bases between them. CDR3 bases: TGTGCCAGCAGCTTAAGCGGACAGCGGGAAGGCTACACCTTC. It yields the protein CASSLSGQREGYTF.

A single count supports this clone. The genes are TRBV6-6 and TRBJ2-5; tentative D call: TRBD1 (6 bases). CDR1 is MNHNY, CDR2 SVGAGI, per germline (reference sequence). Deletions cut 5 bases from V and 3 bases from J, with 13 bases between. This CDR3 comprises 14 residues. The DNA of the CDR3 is TGTGCCAGCAGTGATAGGACAGCAGAAGAGACCCAGTACTTC. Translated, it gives CASSDRTAEETQYF.

The CDR3 coding sequence is TGTGCCAGCAGTTTACCGGGTACGGTCAATCAGCCCCAGCATTTT. The encoded protein is CASSLPGTVNQPQHF. This chain joins TRBV28 and TRBJ1-5; D not certain. The CDR3 is made up of 15 amino acids. Trimming cost V 2 bases and J 3 bases, with 11 bases left between them. Germline loops: CDR1 MDHEN, CDR2 SYDVKM. Looking up the rest from reference TRBV28 and TRBJ1-5 gives the full variable domain: DVKVTQSSRYLVKRTGEKVFLECVQDMDHENMFWYRQDPGLGLRLIYFSYDVKMKEKGDIPEGYSVSREKKERFSLILESASTNQTSMYLCASSLPGTVNQPQHFGDGTRLSIL.

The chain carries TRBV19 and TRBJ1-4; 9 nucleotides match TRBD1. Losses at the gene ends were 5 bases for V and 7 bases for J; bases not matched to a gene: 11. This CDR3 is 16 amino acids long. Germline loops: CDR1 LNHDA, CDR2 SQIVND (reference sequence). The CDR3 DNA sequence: TGTGCCAGTAGTCCTATACCCGGGACAGGGATTGAAAAACTGTTTTTT. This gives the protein CASSPIPGTGIEKLFF.

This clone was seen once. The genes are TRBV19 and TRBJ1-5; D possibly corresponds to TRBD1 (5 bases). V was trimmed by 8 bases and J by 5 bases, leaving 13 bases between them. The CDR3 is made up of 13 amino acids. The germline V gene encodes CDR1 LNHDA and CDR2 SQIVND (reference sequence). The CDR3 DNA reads TGTGCCAGTCAATTCCAGGGTTATCAGCCCCAGCATTTT. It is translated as CASQFQGYQPQHF.

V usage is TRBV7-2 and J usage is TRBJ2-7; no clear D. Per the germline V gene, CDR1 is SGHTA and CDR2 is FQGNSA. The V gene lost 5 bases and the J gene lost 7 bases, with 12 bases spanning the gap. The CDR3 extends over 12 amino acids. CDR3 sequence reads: CASSLSPSEQYF. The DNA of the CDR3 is TGTGCCAGCAGCCTCTCCCCCAGTGAGCAGTACTTC.

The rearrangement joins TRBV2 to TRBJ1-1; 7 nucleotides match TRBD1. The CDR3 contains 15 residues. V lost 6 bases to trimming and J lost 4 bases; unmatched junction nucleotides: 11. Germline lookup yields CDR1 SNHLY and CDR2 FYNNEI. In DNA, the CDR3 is TGTGCCAGCAGGGCCCGACAGGGCAGCGGCACTGAAGCTTTCTTT. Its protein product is CASRARQGSGTEAFF.

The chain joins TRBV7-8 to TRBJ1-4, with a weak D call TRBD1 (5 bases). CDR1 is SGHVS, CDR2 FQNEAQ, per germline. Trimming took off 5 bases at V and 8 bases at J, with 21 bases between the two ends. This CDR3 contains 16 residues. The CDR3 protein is CASSPRSGRASEKLFF. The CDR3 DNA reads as TGTGCCAGCAGCCCAAGGTCGGGCAGGGCGTCGGAAAAACTGTTTTTT.

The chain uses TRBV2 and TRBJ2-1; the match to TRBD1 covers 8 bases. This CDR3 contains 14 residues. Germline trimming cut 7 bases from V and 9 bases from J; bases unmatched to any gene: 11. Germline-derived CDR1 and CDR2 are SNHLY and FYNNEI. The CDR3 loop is CASIIDRGGSEQFF. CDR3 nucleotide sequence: TGTGCCAGCATCATAGACAGGGGAGGAAGTGAGCAGTTCTTC.